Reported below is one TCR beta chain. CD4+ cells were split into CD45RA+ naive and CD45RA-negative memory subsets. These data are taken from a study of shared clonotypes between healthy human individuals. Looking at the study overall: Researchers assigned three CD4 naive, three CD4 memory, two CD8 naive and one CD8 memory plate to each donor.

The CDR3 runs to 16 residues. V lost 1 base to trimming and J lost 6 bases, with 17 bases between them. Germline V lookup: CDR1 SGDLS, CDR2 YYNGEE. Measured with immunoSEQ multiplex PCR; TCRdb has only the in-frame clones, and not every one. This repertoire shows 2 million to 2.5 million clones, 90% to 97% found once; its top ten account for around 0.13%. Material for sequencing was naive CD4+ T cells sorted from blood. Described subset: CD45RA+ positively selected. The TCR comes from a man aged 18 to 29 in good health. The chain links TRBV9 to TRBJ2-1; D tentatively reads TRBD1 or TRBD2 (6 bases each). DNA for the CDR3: TGTGCCAGCAGCGTAAAGGGGGGACCGTTTTCCAATGAGCAGTTCTTC. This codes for CASSVKGGPFSNEQFF.